This TCR beta chain was profiled in a study of T-cell memory formation after mild COVID-19. Each CDR3 protein is one row after TCRdb ran MiXCR on the 5' RACE reads. The sample includes about 320,000 distinct CDR3 sequences, approximately 15% seen only once; the top ten take roughly 21%. The CDR3 has 15 amino acids. Germline CDR1 is SEHNR and CDR2 is FQNEAQ (reference sequence). Trimming at V came to 5 bases and at J to 1 base, leaving 6 bases not matched to a gene. Sequencing used PBMCs or a T cell subset sorted from them (not recorded which). This receptor was obtained from a man younger than 30 who had mild COVID-19 (a few samples of this study predate the infection). Cell type and time point are not known. This chain joins TRBV7-9 and TRBJ2-7, with TRBD1 matching over 9 bases. Here the CDR3 reads CASSPGQGRSYEQYF. CDR3 coding DNA: TGTGCCAGCAGCCCGGGACAGGGAAGGTCCTACGAGCAGTACTTC.